The 7 T cell receptor beta chains listed next were all sequenced from one sample in a study of CD8 T cells in ankylosing spondylitis. In TCRdb, the 5' RACE reads were re-called with MiXCR into one record per CDR3 protein. The table includes around 150,000 distinct CDR3 sequences, about 7.3% detected once. The sequencing sample was made of blood, either unsorted or a sorted T cell fraction (not recorded which). All receptors derive from a female donor with ankylosing spondylitis or in good health (not recorded which).

This clonotype was seen a few times. This sequence joins TRBV19 and TRBJ2-1; 7 nucleotides align to TRBD1. Germline V gene sequence: CDR1 LNHDA, CDR2 SQIVND (reference sequence). The CDR3 is made up of 16 amino acids. V dropped 1 base and J dropped 0; count of bases not matched to a gene: 3. In DNA, the CDR3 is TGTGCCAGTAGTATAGCCAGGGGGTCCTCCTACAATGAGCAGTTCTTC. Translating it yields CASSIARGSSYNEQFF. The full variable domain, its missing parts supplied by reference TRBV19 and TRBJ2-1, is DGGITQSPKYLFRKEGQNVTLSCEQNLNHDAMYWYRQDPGQGLRLIYYSQIVNDFQKGDIAEGYSVSREKKESFPLTVTSAQKNPTAFYLCASSIARGSSYNEQFFGPGTRLTVL.

To note about this clonotype: An end of the junction differs from the germline gene, which may be a read error. The J gene is TRBJ2-6, the V gene TRBV5-1; D unclear. Germline CDR1 SGHRS, CDR2 YFSETQ. The CDR3 is 14 residues long. CDR3 DNA: TGCGTCAGCAGCTTCATTCCCGGGGCCAACGTCCTGACTTTC. Residues: CVSSFIPGANVLTF.

This clonotype was seen ten or more times. The V and J genes are TRBV4-2 and TRBJ2-7, with D perhaps being TRBD1 or TRBD2 (5 bases each). V lost 4 bases to trimming and J lost 1 base, with 14 bases between them. The CDR3 loop spans 15 amino acids. Germline V gene data show CDR1 as LGHNA and CDR2 as YNFKEQ. This CDR3 is CASSPAPGRSYEQYF. As DNA, the CDR3 is TGTGCCAGCAGCCCAGCGCCGGGACGTTCCTACGAGCAGTACTTC.

The table lists this clonotype with a few counts. V gene TRBV7-9 combines with J gene TRBJ2-3, with D maybe TRBD1 (5 bases). There are 13 residues in the CDR3. Germline-derived CDR1 and CDR2 are SEHNR and FQNEAQ (reference sequence). Trimming removed 3 bases from V and 1 base from J, with 5 bases in between. The DNA of the CDR3 is TGTGCCAGCAGCTTCAGGGGCACAGATACGCAGTATTTT. Protein product: CASSFRGTDTQYF. The variable domain in full, completed from reference TRBV7-9 and TRBJ2-3, reads DTGVSQNPRHKITKRGQNVTFRCDPISEHNRLYWYRQTLGQGPEFLTYFQNEAQLEKSRLLSDRFSAERPKGSFSTLEIQRTEQGDSAMYLCASSFRGTDTQYFGPGTRLTVL.

In this sample, this clonotype turned up many times. This chain uses TRBV12-3 or TRBV12-4 with TRBJ2-1, with D perhaps TRBD2 (5 bases). The V gene lost 3 bases and the J gene lost 4 bases, with 19 bases spanning the gap. CDR3 length: 17 residues. The CDR3 is CASSLRVGRRLYNEQFF. The CDR3 DNA sequence: TGTGCCAGCAGTTTGAGGGTCGGCAGGCGACTATACAATGAGCAGTTCTTC.

This clonotype has a count of ten or more. V gene TRBV28 combines with J gene TRBJ2-3; D uncertain. Trimming removed 3 bases at V and 8 bases at J, with 15 bases between. The CDR3 loop spans 14 amino acids. The germline V gene encodes CDR1 MDHEN and CDR2 SYDVKM. CDR3 DNA sequence: TGTGCCAGCAGTTTCCCGGGCGGCACGCTTACGCAGTATTTT. This codes for CASSFPGGTLTQYF.

This clonotype was counted ten times or more. The chain combines TRBV5-8 with TRBJ2-7; TRBD1 agrees at 10 bases. Germline CDR1 reads SGHTS; CDR2 reads YDEGEE. The CDR3 consists of 14 residues. V lost 6 bases and J lost 5; bases outside the gene matches: 8. CDR3 DNA: TGTGCCAGCACCCGGACAGGGGGGAGGCACGAGCAGTACTTC. It encodes CASTRTGGRHEQYF.